These 13 T cell receptor beta chains originate from one sample sequenced in a study of T-cell memory formation after mild COVID-19. Using its own MiXCR run on the 5' RACE reads, TCRdb lists one record per CDR3 protein. The sample records 400,000 or so distinct CDR3 sequences, 15% to 25% being singletons. Material: PBMCs or a T cell subset sorted from them (not recorded which). The origin of the receptors is an adult woman who had mild COVID-19 (a few samples of this study predate the infection). Cell type and time point are not known.

This clonotype was picked up a small number of times. This chain connects TRBV7-8 to TRBJ2-3; D remains ambiguous. V was shortened by 4 bases and J by 7 bases, with 9 bases between the two germline ends. The CDR3 length is 12 residues. From germline, CDR1 is SGHVS and CDR2 FQNEAQ. CDR3 bases: TGTGCCAGCAGCTCAGCCAGTAATACGCAGTATTTT. Protein product: CASSSASNTQYF.

This CDR3 is CASRAVGLNTEAFF. The CDR3 DNA is TGTGCCAGCCGCGCAGTGGGCCTAAACACTGAAGCTTTCTTT. J is TRBJ1-1 and V is TRBV27; no definite D call. The V gene lost 8 bases and the J gene lost 2 bases, with 15 bases spanning the gap. Germline V gene data show CDR1 as MNHEY and CDR2 as SMNVEV (reference sequence). CDR3 length: 14 residues.

The chain uses TRBV3-1 and TRBJ2-1; no clear D. The germline V and J ends were trimmed by 1 base and 11 bases, with 6 bases remaining between them. The CDR3 has 11 amino acids. The V gene's germline CDR1 is LGHDT and CDR2 YNNKEL (reference sequence). The CDR3 reads CASSQGPQQFF. The CDR3 DNA follows: TGTGCCAGCAGCCAAGGTCCACAGCAGTTCTTC.

This clonotype was counted a few times. The chain has TRBV12-3 or TRBV12-4 and TRBJ1-2; D might be TRBD1 (5 bases). V lost 2 bases to trimming and J lost 4 bases, with 14 bases between them. The length of the CDR3 is 15 residues. For the CDR3, the DNA is TGTGCCAGCAGTTTAAAAGCGGGCAGGGTCTATGGCTACACCTTC. Translating it yields CASSLKAGRVYGYTF.

This chain uses TRBV4-1 with TRBJ2-2; D is unclear. The CDR3 is 12 amino acids. Germline V lookup: CDR1 MGHRA, CDR2 YSYEKL. V lost 7 bases, J lost 6 bases, and 9 bases lay in between. The CDR3 DNA follows: TGCGCCAGCAACCCGCCGCCCGGGGAGCTGTTTTTT. Translation gives CASNPPPGELFF.

This clonotype has more than one count but fewer than ten. The chain links TRBV6-5 to TRBJ1-1, with D tentatively TRBD1 (6 bases). The CDR3 sequence is 15 residues long. V was clipped by 6 bases and J by 1 base, with 15 bases between them. The germline gives CDR1 MNHEY, CDR2 SVGAGI. CDR3 sequence: CASRGPRGGNTEAFF. CDR3 nucleotide sequence: TGTGCCAGCAGGGGACCCCGAGGGGGGAACACTGAAGCTTTCTTT.

This sequence joins TRBV7-6 and TRBJ2-1, with D perhaps TRBD1 (5 bases). Trimming removed 5 bases from V and 6 bases from J, with 14 bases in between. In germline, CDR1 is SGHVS, CDR2 FNYEAQ. The CDR3 extends over 14 amino acids. CDR3 DNA sequence: TGTGCCAGCAGCCCGAGTCAGGGTTCCAATGAGCAGTTCTTC. This codes for CASSPSQGSNEQFF. The complete variable domain, with remaining parts taken from reference TRBV7-6 and TRBJ2-1, reads GAGVSQSPRYKVTKRGQDVALRCDPISGHVSLYWYRQALGQGPEFLTYFNYEAQQDKSGLPNDRFSAERPEGSISTLTIQRTEQRDSAMYRCASSPSQGSNEQFFGPGTRLTVL.

This clonotype was seen a handful of times. The chain joins TRBV3-1 to TRBJ2-7; 10 nucleotides line up with TRBD2. This CDR3 comprises 14 residues. Germline CDR1 LGHDT, CDR2 YNNKEL (reference sequence). With V trimmed by 1 base and J by 9 bases, 6 bases remained unmatched. Here the CDR3 reads CASSQGTSGGGQYF. CDR3 sequence (DNA): TGTGCCAGCAGCCAAGGGACTAGCGGCGGGGGGCAGTACTTC.

In this sample, this clonotype turned up a few times. The rearrangement uses TRBV19 and TRBJ2-1; D is uncertain. Per the germline V gene, CDR1 is LNHDA and CDR2 is SQIVND (reference sequence). CDR3 size: 13 residues. V gave up 6 bases and J gave up 8 bases, with 14 bases separating them. CDR3: CASRPAPADEQFF. The CDR3 nucleotides read TGTGCCAGTAGGCCGGCCCCGGCCGATGAGCAGTTCTTC.

The gene calls are TRBV7-3 and TRBJ2-1; D gene uncertain. Trimming removed 2 bases from V and 8 bases from J, with 10 bases in between. Germline assignment: CDR1 SGHTA and CDR2 FQGTGA. CDR3 size: 13 residues. The DNA of the CDR3 is TGTGCCAGCAGCTTATACTTGGGGTATGAGCAGTTCTTC. Translating it yields CASSLYLGYEQFF. Combining the CDR3 with reference TRBV7-3 and TRBJ2-1 gives the whole variable domain GAGVSQTPSNKVTEKGKYVELRCDPISGHTALYWYRQSLGQGPEFLIYFQGTGAADDSGLPNDRFFAVRPEGSVSTLKIQRTERGDSAVYLCASSLYLGYEQFFGPGTRLTVL.

This chain uses TRBV7-3 with TRBJ2-2; tentative D call: TRBD2 (6 bases). V was shortened by 5 bases and J by 1 base, with 17 bases between the two germline ends. Germline values: CDR1 SGHTA, CDR2 FQGTGA. This CDR3 contains 17 residues. CDR3 in amino acids: CASSPTSGTLNTGELFF. CDR3 nucleotide sequence: TGTGCCAGCAGCCCCACCTCCGGGACTCTGAACACCGGGGAGCTGTTTTTT.

The gene calls are TRBV24-1 and TRBJ2-3, with D tentatively TRBD1 or TRBD2 (7 bases each). The germline V and J ends were trimmed by 7 bases and 9 bases, with 16 bases remaining between them. Germline CDR1 KGHDR, CDR2 SFDVKD. The CDR3 is made up of 13 amino acids. CDR3 loop: CATSRLAGGTQYF. The DNA of the CDR3 is TGTGCCACCAGCCGACTAGCAGGGGGGACGCAGTATTTT.

The rearrangement uses TRBV5-1 and TRBJ2-2, with 11 bases that match TRBD1. The V and J ends lost 2 bases and 4 bases, in that order; junction bases with no gene match: 4. The CDR3 is 16 residues long. In germline, CDR1 is SGHRS, CDR2 YFSETQ. CDR3 sequence: CASSFGQGASTGELFF. The CDR3 coding sequence is TGCGCCAGCAGCTTCGGACAGGGGGCGAGCACCGGGGAGCTGTTTTTT.